This TCR beta chain appears in the sequencing data of a study of T cell responses to AZD1222 COVID-19 vaccine. Findings and caveats of the study: Epitopes outside B.1.351 and B.1.1.7 mutated regions reportedly drew nearly half of spike TCRs. Repertoires were obtained solely post-peak T cell response.

For this clone: Antigen specificity is unknown.

Measured with immunoSEQ multiplex PCR; TCRdb has only the in-frame clones, and not every one. The data contain about 150,000 clones, roughly nine tenths of them singletons. This CDR3 contains 16 residues. V lost 1 base, J lost 3 bases, and 13 bases lay in between. In germline, CDR1 is SGDLS, CDR2 YYNGEE. The rearrangement uses TRBV9 and TRBJ2-2; D may be TRBD1 or TRBD2 (6 bases each). The sequence came from an adult who received the AZD1222 COVID-19 vaccine. This specimen was peripheral blood, taken 28 days after the second AZD1222 dose. This chain's CDR3 is CASSVNRGLDTGELFF. DNA for the CDR3: TGTGCCAGCAGCGTAAATCGGGGGCTGGACACCGGGGAGCTGTTTTTT.